Each of the 6 T cell receptor beta chains below was sequenced from the same sample in a study of T cells after yellow fever vaccination. Using its own MiXCR run on the 5' RACE reads, TCRdb lists one record per CDR3 protein. Altogether under 550,000 distinct CDR3 sequences are present, around a fifth being singletons, with the ten largest covering 15% to 20%. The sequencing used PBMCs, collected roughly 20 days after the first yellow fever vaccination. The receptors come from a man in his late teens or twenties who received the YFV17D yellow fever vaccine.

This clonotype was counted a few times. The chain employs TRBV7-9 and TRBJ1-3, with D hard to call. V lost 7 bases to trimming and J lost 0 bases, with 10 bases between them. The CDR3 loop spans 14 amino acids. In germline, CDR1 is SEHNR, CDR2 FQNEAQ (reference sequence). The CDR3 region is CASNYTASGNTIYF. In DNA, the CDR3 is TGTGCCAGCAACTATACAGCCTCTGGAAACACCATATATTTT.

The chain links TRBV25-1 to TRBJ1-2; 8 nucleotides line up with TRBD1. Germline V gene sequence: CDR1 MGHDK, CDR2 SYGVNS. The CDR3 totals 13 residues. V was clipped by 3 bases and J by 7 bases; unmatched bases: 4. The DNA of the CDR3 is TGTGCCAGCAGTGAGCCAGGGGGCATTGGCTACACCTTC. This gives the protein CASSEPGGIGYTF.

This clonotype has a count of ten or more. The rearrangement links TRBV12-3 or TRBV12-4 to TRBJ2-2; D is perhaps TRBD1 (5 bases). The CDR3 covers 13 residues. Trimming cost V 5 bases and J 4 bases, with 8 bases left between them. The CDR3 loop is CASSPTGTGELFF. CDR3 nucleotides: TGTGCCAGCAGTCCCACAGGCACCGGGGAGCTGTTTTTT.

V usage is TRBV12-3 or TRBV12-4 and J usage is TRBJ1-2, with TRBD1 matching 10 bases. The trim removed 4 bases at V and 12 bases at J, leaving 5 bases unmatched. The length of the CDR3 is 12 residues. DNA of the CDR3: TGTGCCAGCAGTTCAACCGGGACAGGGGACACCTTC. This codes for CASSSTGTGDTF.

A note on this clonotype: A read error may explain this, as a much larger clone is one base away. In DNA, the CDR3 is TGTGCCAGCAGCCACGACAGGGGCAATCAGCCCCAGCATTTT. Its protein product is CASSHDRGNQPQHF. The chain links TRBV5-5 to TRBJ1-5; 7 bases align to TRBD1. This CDR3 region has 14 residues. CDR1 and CDR2 (germline): SGHKS, YYEKEE (reference sequence). J lost 2 bases, V lost 4 bases, and 3 bases had no gene match.

This clonotype was counted a few times. The J gene is TRBJ2-7, the V gene TRBV3-1; tentative D call: TRBD2 (6 bases). Germline CDR1 and CDR2: LGHDT and YNNKEL (reference sequence). The CDR3 contains 12 residues. V lost 8 bases to trimming and J lost 6 bases, with 14 bases between them. The CDR3 protein is CASGRGSGEQYF. The CDR3 DNA follows: TGTGCCAGCGGCCGGGGGTCGGGCGAGCAGTACTTC.